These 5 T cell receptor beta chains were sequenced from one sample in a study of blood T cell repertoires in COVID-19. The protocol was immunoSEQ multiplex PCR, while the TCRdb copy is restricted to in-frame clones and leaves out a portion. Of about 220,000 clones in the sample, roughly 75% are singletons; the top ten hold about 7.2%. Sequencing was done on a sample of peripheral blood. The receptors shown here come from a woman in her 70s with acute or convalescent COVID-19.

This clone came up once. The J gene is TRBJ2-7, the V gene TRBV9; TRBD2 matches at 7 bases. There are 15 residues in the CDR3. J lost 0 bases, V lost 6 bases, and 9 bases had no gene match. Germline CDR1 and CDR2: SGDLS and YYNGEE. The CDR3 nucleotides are TGTGCCAGCATTGACGGGGGGAGTAGCTCCTACGAGCAGTACGTC. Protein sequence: CASIDGGSSSYEQYV.

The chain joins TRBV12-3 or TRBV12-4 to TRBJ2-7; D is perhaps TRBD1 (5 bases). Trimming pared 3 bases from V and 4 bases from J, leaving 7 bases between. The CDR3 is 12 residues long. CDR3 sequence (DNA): TGTGCCAGCAGTTTTCAGGGTTACGAGCAGTACTTC. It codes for CASSFQGYEQYF.

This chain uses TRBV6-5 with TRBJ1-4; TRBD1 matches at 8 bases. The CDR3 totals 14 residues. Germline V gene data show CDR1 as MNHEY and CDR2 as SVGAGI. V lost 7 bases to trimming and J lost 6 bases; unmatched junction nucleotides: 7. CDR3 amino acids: CASTQPGGDEKLFF. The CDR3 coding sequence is TGTGCCAGCACCCAACCAGGGGGCGATGAAAAACTGTTTTTT.

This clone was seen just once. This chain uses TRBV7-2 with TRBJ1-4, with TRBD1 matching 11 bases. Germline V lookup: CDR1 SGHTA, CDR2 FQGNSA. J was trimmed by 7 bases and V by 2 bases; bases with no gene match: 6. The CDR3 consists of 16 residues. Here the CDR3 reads CASSLYRGQGGEKLFF. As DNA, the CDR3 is TGTGCCAGCAGCTTATACCGGGGACAGGGGGGTGAAAAACTGTTTTTT.

CDR3 residues: CASSPRGTFADTQYF. In DNA form, the CDR3 reads TGTGCCAGCAGCCCCAGGGGGACATTCGCAGATACGCAGTATTTT. The chain has TRBV7-2 and TRBJ2-3; 7 bases align to TRBD1. Germline CDR1 reads SGHTA; CDR2 reads FQGNSA. The CDR3 contains 15 residues. V gave up 5 bases and J gave up 4 bases; unmatched junction bases: 9.